This section outlines one T cell receptor beta chain sequence together with its context. What it binds is not known. This sample is part of a study of blood T cells in healthy people across ages. General study points: Diversity was higher, and naive CD4+ cells more numerous, in long-lived donors than in aged donors. Observed TCR beta diversity showed a strong correlation with the percentage of naive T cells as measured by flow cytometry.

It was with a sample-barcoded 5' primer and a J-beta primer mix that a second PCR of roughly 7 to 12 cycles was run. Researchers report that each sample yielded at least 2.5 million CDR3-containing paired-end reads. Each CDR3 protein is one row after TCRdb ran MiXCR on the 5' RACE reads. This table has roughly 800,000 distinct CDR3 sequences, around 36% appearing once. Germline V gene data show CDR1 as DFQATT and CDR2 as SNEGSKA (reference sequence). This CDR3 is 12 amino acids long. J was trimmed by 2 bases and V by 6 bases; bases with no gene match: 3. A minimum of 5 micrograms of total RNA was extracted per sample.

The chain joins TRBV20-1 to TRBJ2-7; 8 bases agree with TRBD1. This clonotype originated in a man aged 18 to 30 in good health. The sequenced sample was blood. The CDR3 is CSAGTGPYEQYF. The CDR3 DNA reads TGCAGTGCAGGGACAGGACCCTACGAGCAGTACTTC.